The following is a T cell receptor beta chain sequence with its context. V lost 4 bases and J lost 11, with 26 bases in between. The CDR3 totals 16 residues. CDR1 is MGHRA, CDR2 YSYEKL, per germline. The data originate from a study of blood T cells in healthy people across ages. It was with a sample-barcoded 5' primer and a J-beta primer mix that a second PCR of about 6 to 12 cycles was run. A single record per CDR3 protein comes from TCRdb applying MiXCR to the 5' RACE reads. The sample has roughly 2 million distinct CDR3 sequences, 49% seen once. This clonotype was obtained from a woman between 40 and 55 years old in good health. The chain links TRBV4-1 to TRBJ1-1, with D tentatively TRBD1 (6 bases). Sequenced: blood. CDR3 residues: CASSPLGKSSGGTAFF. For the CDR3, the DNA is TGCGCCAGCAGCCCGCTTGGTAAGTCGAGTGGGGGCACGGCTTTCTTT.